This entry lists 16 T cell receptor beta chains sequenced from one sample in a study of blood T cell repertoires in COVID-19. Repertoires were generated with immunoSEQ multiplex PCR, while TCRdb's copy carries only in-frame clones and drops some. The sample has roughly 520,000 clones; approximately 88% are singletons. Sequencing used PBMCs or T cells enriched from blood (not recorded which). The receptors were gathered from a woman aged 40 to 50 who had recovered from COVID-19.

The J gene is TRBJ1-2, the V gene TRBV7-9, with a tentative D call TRBD1 (6 bases). CDR3 size: 13 residues. The V and J ends lost 5 bases and 4 bases respectively, with 11 bases between them. The V gene's germline CDR1 is SEHNR and CDR2 FQNEAQ (reference sequence). CDR3 protein: CASSDDRSYGYTF. The CDR3 DNA reads as TGTGCCAGCAGCGATGACAGGTCCTATGGCTACACCTTC.

This chain joins TRBV5-4 and TRBJ2-1, with 10 bases identical to TRBD2. This CDR3 region has 15 residues. Per germline, CDR1 SGHNT and CDR2 YYREEE (reference sequence). V gave up 9 bases and J gave up 4 bases; unmatched junction bases: 10. The CDR3 nucleotides read TGTGCCACCCTTAGCGGGAGGATGAATTACAATGAGCAGTTCTTC. This translates into CATLSGRMNYNEQFF. Together with reference TRBV5-4 and TRBJ2-1, the CDR3 gives the full variable domain: ETGVTQSPTHLIKTRGQQVTLRCSSQSGHNTVSWYQQALGQGPQFIFQYYREEENGRGNFPPRFSGLQFPNYSSELNVNALELDDSALYLCATLSGRMNYNEQFFGPGTRLTVL.

The chain joins TRBV6-1 to TRBJ1-2, with D maybe TRBD1 (6 bases). CDR1 is MNHNS and CDR2 is SASEGT in the germline V gene. CDR3 length equals 16 residues. The V and J ends lost 1 base and 6 bases respectively, with 18 bases between them. CDR3: CASSEGDTLGGHGYTF. The DNA of the CDR3 is TGTGCCAGCAGTGAAGGGGACACCCTAGGCGGTCATGGCTACACCTTC.

The chain has TRBV18 and TRBJ2-5, with 8 bases fitting TRBD1. Germline-derived CDR1 and CDR2 are KGHSH and LQKENI. This CDR3 is built from 14 residues. Trimming at V came to 3 bases and at J to 5 bases, leaving 5 bases not matched to a gene. CDR3 protein: CASSPSGGGETQYF. CDR3 bases: TGTGCCAGCTCACCGTCAGGGGGCGGGGAGACCCAGTACTTC. Full variable domain (remainder filled in from reference TRBV18 and TRBJ2-5): NAGVMQNPRHLVRRRGQEARLRCSPMKGHSHVYWYRQLPEEGLKFMVYLQKENIIDESGMPKERFSAEFPKEGPSILRIQQVVRGDSAAYFCASSPSGGGETQYFGPGTRLLVL.

This clone was picked up one time. The chain employs TRBV10-2 and TRBJ2-1, with D possibly being TRBD2 (6 bases). The CDR3 loop spans 11 amino acids. CDR1 WSHSY and CDR2 SAAADI come from the germline V gene. V was trimmed by 4 bases and J by 13 bases, leaving 11 bases between them. In nucleotides, the CDR3 is TGCGCCAGCAGTGGCGGGACTCTTCAGTTCTTC. As protein: CASSGGTLQFF.

The V and J genes are TRBV11-3 and TRBJ2-5, with 7 nucleotides matching TRBD1. The CDR3 runs 15 residues. Looked up from germline, CDR1 is SGHNT and CDR2 is YENEEA. Trimming removed 4 bases from V and 7 bases from J; junction bases left unmatched: 12. CDR3 sequence reads: CASSSSRQGPGTQYF. The CDR3 DNA reads TGTGCCAGCAGCTCAAGTAGACAGGGCCCAGGGACCCAGTACTTC.

The gene calls are TRBV7-6 and TRBJ2-2; TRBD2 matches 7 bases. Per the germline V gene, CDR1 is SGHVS and CDR2 is FNYEAQ. V was clipped by 1 base and J by 2 bases; unmatched bases: 13. There are 19 residues in the CDR3. The CDR3 sequence: CASSLEAFRRGKNTGELFF. CDR3 DNA: TGTGCCAGCAGCTTAGAGGCGTTCCGGCGGGGGAAAAACACCGGGGAGCTGTTTTTT.

V gene TRBV6-2 or TRBV6-3 combines with J gene TRBJ1-2; D is unresolved. Trimming stripped 0 bases from V and 4 bases from J, with 9 bases between. The CDR3 is made up of 14 amino acids. Germline-derived CDR1 and CDR2 are MNHEY and SVGEGT. The CDR3 protein is CASSYSTVSYGYTF. The CDR3 DNA follows: TGTGCCAGCAGTTACTCGACTGTAAGCTATGGCTACACCTTC.

The V call is TRBV3-1 (or the pseudogene TRBV3-2), the J call TRBJ1-2; possible D gene TRBD1, 5 bases. The germline V gene encodes CDR1 LGHDT and CDR2 YNNKEL (reference sequence). V lost 5 bases, J lost 7 bases, and 8 bases lay in between. This CDR3 comprises 11 residues. Here the CDR3 reads CASSNGGGYTF. The CDR3, as DNA: TGTGCCAGCAGCAACGGGGGTGGCTACACCTTC.

V and J are TRBV12-2 and TRBJ2-3; TRBD1, the table's D call, lacks a check against the DNA. TRBV12-2 is recorded as a pseudogene. The CDR3 covers 19 residues. The CDR3 sequence: CASRLVIPRTEPCTDTQYF. As DNA, the CDR3 is TGTGCAAGTCGCTTAGTGATCCCCCGTACAGAGCCTTGCACAGATACGCAGTATTTT.

This clone was seen a handful of times. J is TRBJ2-7 and V is TRBV5-1; TRBD2 is a possible D gene (5 bases). Germline CDR1 and CDR2: SGHRS and YFSETQ. Trimming cost V 5 bases and J 2 bases, with 20 bases left between them. This CDR3 has 16 residues. CDR3 DNA sequence: TGCGCCAGCAGGTTGCGCCTAGCAGATACCCCCTACGAGCAGTACTTC. Its translation: CASRLRLADTPYEQYF.

This chain connects TRBV27 to TRBJ2-7; 10 nucleotides match TRBD2. The ends lost 6 bases at V and 3 bases at J; junction bases unmatched: 20. This CDR3 has 19 residues. The germline gives CDR1 MNHEY, CDR2 SMNVEV (reference sequence). The CDR3 DNA reads as TGTGCCAGCAGCCACAGGGTAGGTCCATCTAGCGGGAGTATCTACGAGCAGTACTTC. Protein: CASSHRVGPSSGSIYEQYF.

CDR3 residues: CASSLDSRSSYNEQFF. As DNA, the CDR3 is TGCGCCAGCAGCTTGGACAGTCGAAGCTCCTACAATGAGCAGTTCTTC. The chain carries TRBV5-1 and TRBJ2-1; the D is unclear. The V gene's germline CDR1 is SGHRS and CDR2 YFSETQ. V was shortened by 0 bases and J by 0 bases, with 10 bases between the two germline ends. The CDR3 has 16 amino acids. Using reference TRBV5-1 and TRBJ2-1 for the parts outside the CDR3, the full variable domain is KAGVTQTPRYLIKTRGQQVTLSCSPISGHRSVSWYQQTPGQGLQFLFEYFSETQRNKGNFPGRFSGRQFSNSRSEMNVSTLELGDSALYLCASSLDSRSSYNEQFFGPGTRLTVL.

The chain carries TRBV5-4 and TRBJ2-2; D perhaps matches TRBD2 (5 bases). CDR1 SGHNT and CDR2 YYREEE come from the germline V gene (reference sequence). The CDR3 sequence is 18 residues long. Written as DNA, the CDR3 is TGTGCTTCCACAACGGGGTCCGGTTGGCAGAAGAACACCGGGGAGCTGTTTTTT. Its translation is CASTTGSGWQKNTGELFF.

The V call is TRBV11-2, the J call TRBJ2-7; 7 bases are a match to TRBD2. With V trimmed by 3 bases and J by 0 bases, 11 bases remained unmatched. This CDR3 spans 17 amino acids. Per germline, CDR1 SGHAT and CDR2 FQNNGV. CDR3 in amino acids: CASSFGLEGPSSYEQYF. The CDR3 region has the DNA TGTGCCAGCAGCTTCGGACTAGAGGGCCCGAGCTCCTACGAGCAGTACTTC. Drawing the rest from reference TRBV11-2 and TRBJ2-7, the complete variable domain is EAGVAQSPRYKIIEKRQSVAFWCNPISGHATLYWYQQILGQGPKLLIQFQNNGVVDDSQLPKDRFSAERLKGVDSTLKIQPAKLEDSAVYLCASSFGLEGPSSYEQYFGPGTRLTVT.

This clone appeared a single time. V gene TRBV12-5 combines with J gene TRBJ1-2; possible D gene TRBD1, 5 bases. Germline V gene data show CDR1 as LGHNT and CDR2 as FRNRAP. The CDR3 totals 16 residues. V was pared by 4 bases and J by 4 bases, with 19 bases between. CDR3 amino acids: CASGSPSGTGPYGYTF. The DNA of the CDR3 is TGTGCTAGTGGTTCCCCAAGCGGGACCGGCCCCTATGGCTACACCTTC.